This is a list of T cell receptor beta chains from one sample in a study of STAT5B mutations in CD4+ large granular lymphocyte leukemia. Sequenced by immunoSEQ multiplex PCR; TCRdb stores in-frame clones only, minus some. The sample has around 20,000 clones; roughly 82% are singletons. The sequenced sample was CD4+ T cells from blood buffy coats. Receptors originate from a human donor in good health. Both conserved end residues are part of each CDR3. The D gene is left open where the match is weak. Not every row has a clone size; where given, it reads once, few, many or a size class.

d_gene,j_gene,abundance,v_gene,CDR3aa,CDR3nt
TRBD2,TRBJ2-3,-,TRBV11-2,CASSSSGSRSDTQYF,TGTGCCAGCAGTTCTAGCGGGAGCCGGTCAGATACGCAGTATTTT
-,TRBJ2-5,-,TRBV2,CASSEASGGETQYF,TGTGCCAGCAGTGAAGCGAGCGGCGGGGAGACCCAGTACTTC
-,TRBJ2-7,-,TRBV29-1,CSVRDSYSYEQYF,TGCAGCGTGCGGGACAGCTACTCCTACGAGCAGTACTTC
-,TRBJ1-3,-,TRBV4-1,CASSQELGNTIYF,TGCGCCAGCAGCCAAGAACTTGGAAACACCATATATTTT
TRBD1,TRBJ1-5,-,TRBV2,CASSYSAGRGNQPQHF,TGTGCCAGCAGTTACTCGGCAGGCAGGGGGAATCAGCCCCAGCATTTT
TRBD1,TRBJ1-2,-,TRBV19,CASNPQRDRVYNYGYTF,TGTGCCAGTAATCCCCAGCGGGACAGAGTCTATAACTATGGCTACACCTTC
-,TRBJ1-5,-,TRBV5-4,CASSRTGEPQHF,TGTGCCAGCAGCCGGACGGGGGAGCCCCAGCATTTT
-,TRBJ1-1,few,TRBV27,CASSIGHPGTEAFF,TGTGCCAGCAGTATCGGACATCCAGGGACTGAAGCTTTCTTT
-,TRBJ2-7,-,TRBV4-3,CASSPQTSYSYEQYF,TGCGCCAGCAGCCCGCAGACTAGTTACTCCTACGAGCAGTACTTC
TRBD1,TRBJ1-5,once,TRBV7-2,CASSWGQGSNQPQHF,TGTGCCAGCAGCTGGGGACAGGGGAGCAATCAGCCCCAGCATTTT
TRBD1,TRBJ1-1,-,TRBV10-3,CAICRDGTGQTEAFF,TGTGCCATCTGTCGGGACGGGACAGGTCAGACTGAAGCTTTCTTT
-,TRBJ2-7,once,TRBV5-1,CASSLEGTGPYEQYF,TGCGCCAGCAGCTTGGAGGGGACGGGACCCTACGAGCAGTACTTC
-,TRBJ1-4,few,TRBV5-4,CASSLPGPSGEKLFF,TGTGCCAGCAGCTTGCCGGGACCTAGCGGTGAAAAACTGTTTTTT
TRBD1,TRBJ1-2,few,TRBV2,CASRPTGTGVYGYTF,TGTGCCAGCAGACCAACCGGGACAGGGGTCTATGGCTACACCTTC
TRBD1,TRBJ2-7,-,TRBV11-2,CASSVGQGSYEQYF,TGTGCCAGCAGCGTTGGACAGGGATCTTACGAGCAGTACTTC
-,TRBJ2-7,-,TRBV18,CASSPAVAGVNEQYF,TGTGCCAGCTCACCCGCCGTGGCAGGGGTCAACGAGCAGTACTTC
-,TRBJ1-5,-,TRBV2,CASSELGGGFHQPQHF,TGTGCCAGCAGTGAACTCGGCGGGGGTTTTCATCAGCCCCAGCATTTT
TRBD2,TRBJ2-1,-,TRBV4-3,CASSQERAGGNNEQFF,TGCGCCAGCAGCCAAGAACGGGCGGGAGGCAACAATGAGCAGTTCTTC
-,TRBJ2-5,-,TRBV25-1,CASSETGTPIGTQYF,TGTGCCAGCAGTGAAACCGGGACACCGATCGGGACCCAGTACTTC
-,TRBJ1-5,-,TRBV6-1,CASAAGPGDQPQHF,TGTGCCAGCGCCGCGGGCCCCGGCGATCAGCCCCAGCATTTT
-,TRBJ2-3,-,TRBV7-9,CASSLGGGRGADTQYF,TGTGCCAGCAGCTTAGGGGGTGGCAGGGGAGCAGATACGCAGTATTTT
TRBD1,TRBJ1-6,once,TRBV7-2,CASSIDRDSPLHF,TGTGCCAGCAGCATTGACAGGGATTCACCCCTCCACTTT
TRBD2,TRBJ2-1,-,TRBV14,CASSYPGLARDEQFF,TGTGCCAGCAGCTACCCGGGACTAGCGCGGGATGAGCAGTTCTTC
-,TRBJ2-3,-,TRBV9,CASSAQARRTDTQYF,TGTGCCAGCAGCGCACAAGCGAGGAGGACAGATACGCAGTATTTT
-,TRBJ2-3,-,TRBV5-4,CASSQRDTQYF,TGTGCCAGCAGCCAACGTGATACGCAGTATTTT
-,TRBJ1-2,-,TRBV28,CASSPNSYGYTF,TGTGCCAGCAGTCCGAACAGCTATGGCTACACCTTC
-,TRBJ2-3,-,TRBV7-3,CASSLEGWGDTQYF,TGTGCCAGCAGCTTAGAAGGGTGGGGAGATACGCAGTATTTT
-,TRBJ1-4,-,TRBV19,CASSIKGVGEKLFF,TGTGCCAGTAGTATAAAAGGGGTTGGAGAAAAACTGTTTTTT
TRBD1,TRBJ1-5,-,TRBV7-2,CASSLDDRGRINQPQHF,TGTGCCAGCAGCTTAGACGACAGGGGTCGGATCAATCAGCCCCAGCATTTT
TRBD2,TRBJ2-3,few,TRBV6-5,CATRGGDGDTQYF,TGTGCCACACGGGGAGGGGACGGAGATACGCAGTATTTT
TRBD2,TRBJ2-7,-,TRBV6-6,CASRDVAGGAYEQYF,TGTGCCAGCAGGGACGTAGCGGGAGGGGCCTACGAGCAGTACTTC
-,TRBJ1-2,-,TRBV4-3,CASSRAGTSLGYGYTF,TGCGCCAGCAGCCGCGCGGGGACGTCTCTTGGCTATGGCTACACCTTC
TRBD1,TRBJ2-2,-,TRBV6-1,CASRRDRENTGELFF,TGTGCCAGCAGGAGAGACAGGGAAAACACCGGGGAGCTGTTTTTT
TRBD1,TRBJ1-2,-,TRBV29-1,CSARQGGYGYTF,TGCAGCGCCCGACAGGGCGGCTATGGCTACACCTTC
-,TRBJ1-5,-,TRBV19,CASSNDVGRLSQPQHF,TGTGCCAGTAGTAATGACGTAGGACGGCTCAGTCAGCCCCAGCATTTT
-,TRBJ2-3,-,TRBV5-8,CASSLVWSSTDTQYF,TGTGCCAGCAGCTTGGTTTGGTCCAGCACAGATACGCAGTATTTT
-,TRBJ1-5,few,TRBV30,CAWSSDHNQPQHF,TGTGCCTGGAGTTCCGACCACAATCAGCCCCAGCATTTT
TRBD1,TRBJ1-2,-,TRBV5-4,CASSGGQGVYYGYTF,TGTGCCAGCAGCGGGGGGCAGGGGGTTTACTATGGCTACACCTTC
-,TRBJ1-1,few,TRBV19,CASSSWVGVAEAFF,TGTGCCAGTAGTAGTTGGGTTGGGGTTGCTGAAGCTTTCTTT
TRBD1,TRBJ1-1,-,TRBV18,CASSPDRVANTEAFF,TGTGCCAGCTCACCCGACAGGGTCGCGAACACTGAAGCTTTCTTT
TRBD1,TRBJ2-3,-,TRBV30,CAWSRGPSTDTQYF,TGTGCCTGGTCCAGGGGGCCAAGCACAGATACGCAGTATTTT
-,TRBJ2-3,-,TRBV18,CASSPPGTDTQYF,TGTGCCAGCTCACCACCAGGGACAGATACGCAGTATTTT
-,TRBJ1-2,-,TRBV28,CASSLGGHTYGYTF,TGTGCCAGCAGCTTAGGGGGACATACCTATGGCTACACCTTC
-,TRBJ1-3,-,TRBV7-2,CASSLGGAGNTIYF,TGTGCCAGCAGCTTAGGCGGGGCTGGAAACACCATATATTTT